The 30 T cell receptor beta chains given below trace back to one sample, sequenced in a study of cytomegalovirus exposure and HLA in healthy donors. TCRdb's table, derived via immunoSEQ multiplex PCR, lists solely in-frame clones and lacks some. The sample holds approximately 100,000 clones; roughly 92% are singletons and the top ten take 1.1%. The sample comprised PBMCs. Every receptor here comes from a woman in her 30s in good health and CMV-seropositive.

The rearrangement joins TRBV28 to TRBJ2-7, with a tentative D call TRBD2 (5 bases). CDR3 length: 14 residues. V gave up 6 bases and J gave up 5 bases, with 17 bases separating them. Germline V gene data show CDR1 as MDHEN and CDR2 as SYDVKM. In nucleotides, the CDR3 is TGTGCCAGCAGGTCGTGGACTGTCACAAACGAGCAGTACTTC. Amino acids: CASRSWTVTNEQYF. Combining the CDR3 with reference TRBV28 and TRBJ2-7 gives the whole variable domain DVKVTQSSRYLVKRTGEKVFLECVQDMDHENMFWYRQDPGLGLRLIYFSYDVKMKEKGDIPEGYSVSREKKERFSLILESASTNQTSMYLCASRSWTVTNEQYFGPGTRLTVT.

The chain combines TRBV7-9 with TRBJ2-7; 8 bases are a match to TRBD2. Trimming removed 4 bases from V and 3 bases from J; junction bases left unmatched: 11. The CDR3 runs 16 residues. CDR1 is SEHNR, CDR2 FQNEAQ, per germline (reference sequence). Here the CDR3 reads CASSSPPASGFYEQYF. The CDR3 region has the DNA TGTGCCAGCAGCTCGCCTCCGGCTAGCGGGTTCTACGAGCAGTACTTC.

The DNA for the CDR3 is TGTGCCAGCGGAATCGTTCCCGCGGACAGGGCTTATAGCAATCAGCCCCAGCATTTT. Its protein product is CASGIVPADRAYSNQPQHF. V is TRBV28 and J is TRBJ1-5, with 8 bases aligning to TRBD1. The CDR3 consists of 19 residues. Germline V gives CDR1 MDHEN, CDR2 SYDVKM. V shed 8 bases and J 0 bases; nucleotides not matched to a gene: 18.

This clone was seen a single time. The chain employs TRBV27 and TRBJ2-2; TRBD2 matches at 10 bases. The germline V gene has CDR1 MNHEY and CDR2 SMNVEV (reference sequence). Unmatched junction bases numbered 7, after V lost 5 bases and J lost 4 bases. The CDR3 is 16 residues long. CDR3 loop: CASSILAGVVTGELFF. The DNA of the CDR3 is TGTGCCAGCAGTATCCTAGCGGGAGTAGTCACCGGGGAGCTGTTTTTT.

This clone has a single count. The chain couples TRBV6-5 to TRBJ1-5; perhaps TRBD1 as D (5 bases). Trimming took off 5 bases at V and 7 bases at J, with 9 bases between the two ends. CDR3 length: 12 amino acids. Per the germline V gene, CDR1 is MNHEY and CDR2 is SVGAGI. The CDR3 bases are TGTGCCAGCAGTGGGGGGGGACAGCCCCAGCATTTT. Its protein is CASSGGGQPQHF.

This clone was found once. The chain couples TRBV5-4 to TRBJ2-3; perhaps TRBD1 as D (5 bases). Deletions cut 5 bases from V and 4 bases from J, with 14 bases between. The germline V gene has CDR1 SGHNT and CDR2 YYREEE (reference sequence). This CDR3 has 14 residues. The CDR3 region has the DNA TGTGCCAGCAGTTGGGGCCCTAAATCAGATACGCAGTATTTT. Its translation is CASSWGPKSDTQYF.

This rearrangement joins TRBV27 to TRBJ1-4; no firm D call. CDR3 length equals 15 residues. Deletions cut 4 bases from V and 0 bases from J, with 9 bases between. Germline CDR1 is MNHEY and CDR2 is SMNVEV (reference sequence). The CDR3 loop reads CASSSRSATNEKLFF. The CDR3 coding sequence is TGTGCCAGCAGTTCCCGGTCTGCAACTAATGAAAAACTGTTTTTT.

The chain carries TRBV28 and TRBJ2-4, with TRBD1 as a possible D gene (5 bases). The germline CDR1 and CDR2 sequences are MDHEN and SYDVKM. V was shortened by 5 bases and J by 0 bases, with 23 bases between the two germline ends. The CDR3 sequence is 19 residues long. The CDR3 coding sequence is TGTGCCAGCAGTACCCTTCCAACCACAGGTCGGCTAGCCAAAAACATTCAGTACTTC. Translating gives CASSTLPTTGRLAKNIQYF.

J is TRBJ1-2 and V is TRBV9; the match to TRBD1 covers 10 bases. V gave up 0 bases and J gave up 2 bases; unmatched junction bases: 10. This CDR3 region has 18 residues. Germline V gene sequence: CDR1 SGDLS, CDR2 YYNGEE. The CDR3 DNA reads as TGTGCCAGCAGCGTAGCCCTAATCGGGACAGGGGAAAACTATGGCTACACCTTC. Protein: CASSVALIGTGENYGYTF.

This sequence joins TRBV4-3 and TRBJ1-3; TRBD1 might be the D (5 bases). The CDR3 runs to 16 residues. The germline V and J ends were trimmed by 1 base and 2 bases, with 12 bases remaining between them. Per the germline V gene, CDR1 is LGHNA and CDR2 is YSLEER. The CDR3, as DNA: TGCGCCAGCAGCCAAGGCGTTGGAGGGGCTGGAAACACCATATATTTT. Encoded protein: CASSQGVGGAGNTIYF.

The chain is built from TRBV7-2 and TRBJ2-7; 9 positions agree with TRBD2. There are 15 residues in the CDR3. Germline-derived CDR1 and CDR2 are SGHTA and FQGNSA. V was clipped by 1 base and J by 3 bases; unmatched bases: 4. The CDR3 nucleotides read TGTGCCAGCAGCTTAGTGACTAGCGGAATCTACGAGCAGTACTTC. It is translated as CASSLVTSGIYEQYF.

The V and J genes are TRBV5-5 and TRBJ2-7, with TRBD2 identical over 10 bases. The J segment lost 2 bases and the V segment lost 2 bases, leaving 13 bases of the junction unmatched. The germline CDR1 and CDR2 sequences are SGHKS and YYEKEE (reference sequence). The CDR3 is 18 amino acids. The CDR3 sequence is CASSFWWTSGGAPYEQYF. The CDR3 bases are TGTGCCAGCAGCTTTTGGTGGACTAGCGGAGGAGCACCCTACGAGCAGTACTTC.

The V and J genes are TRBV2 and TRBJ1-2; D not resolved. Germline loops: CDR1 SNHLY, CDR2 FYNNEI. Trimming stripped 2 bases from V and 4 bases from J, with 5 bases between. This CDR3 region has 12 residues. This CDR3 reads CASSERGYGYTF. The CDR3 region has the DNA TGTGCCAGCAGTGAACGGGGCTATGGCTACACCTTC.

J is TRBJ2-5 and V is TRBV30; no clear D gene. This CDR3 has 10 residues. Germline V gene lookup returns CDR1 GTSNPN and CDR2 SVGIG (reference sequence). Trimming took off 1 base at V and 14 bases at J, with 11 bases between the two ends. The CDR3 spells CAWSGSRFYF. In nucleotides, the CDR3 is TGTGCCTGGAGTGGCTCTAGATTTTACTTC.

V is TRBV15 and J is TRBJ1-5; a possible D gene is TRBD1 (6 bases). This CDR3 has 14 residues. Per the germline V gene, CDR1 is LNHNV and CDR2 is YYDKDF (reference sequence). The ends were cut back, 5 bases at V and 1 base at J, with 9 bases in the middle. The CDR3 nucleotides read TGTGCCACCAGCCTGGACAGAAGCAATCAGCCCCAGCATTTT. It translates to CATSLDRSNQPQHF.

The chain combines TRBV11-3 with TRBJ2-1; D remains unclear. This CDR3 region has 14 residues. Deletions cut 0 bases from V and 8 bases from J, with 11 bases between. CDR1 SGHNT and CDR2 YENEEA come from the germline V gene. DNA of the CDR3: TGTGCCAGCAGCTTAGATAGCCCACCGGATGAGCAGTTCTTC. This sequence encodes CASSLDSPPDEQFF.

V usage is TRBV5-4 and J usage is TRBJ1-1; D perhaps matches TRBD1 (6 bases). The CDR3 length is 15 residues. V was shortened by 4 bases and J by 1 base, with 14 bases between the two germline ends. CDR1 and CDR2 from the germline V gene are SGHNT and YYREEE (reference sequence). The CDR3 DNA reads TGTGCCAGCAGCATAGGACAGACTGGGAACACTGAAGCTTTCTTT. As protein: CASSIGQTGNTEAFF.

The chain joins TRBV5-1 to TRBJ2-5; the match to TRBD1 covers 8 bases. V dropped 3 bases and J dropped 5; count of bases not matched to a gene: 6. In germline, CDR1 is SGHRS, CDR2 YFSETQ. This CDR3 has 14 amino acids. The CDR3 coding sequence is TGCGCCAGCAGCTCGGACAGGGTCGTGGAGACCCAGTACTTC. This sequence encodes CASSSDRVVETQYF.

The rearrangement uses TRBV28 and TRBJ1-2; weak D call: TRBD1 (6 bases). Trimming took 5 bases from V and 2 from J, leaving 21 bases between them. This CDR3 spans 17 amino acids. Germline V gene sequence: CDR1 MDHEN, CDR2 SYDVKM. The CDR3: CASSLLTRGGENYGYTF. The CDR3 DNA sequence: TGTGCCAGCAGTCTACTTACGAGGGGGGGCGAGAACTATGGCTACACCTTC.

CDR3 region: CASTKGAGYGYTF. In nucleotides, the CDR3 is TGTGCCAGCACCAAGGGGGCCGGGTATGGCTACACCTTC. This chain connects TRBV27 to TRBJ1-2; TRBD1 agrees at 7 bases. The germline gives CDR1 MNHEY, CDR2 SMNVEV (reference sequence). J gave up 5 bases and V 7 bases, and 7 bases lay outside the gene matches. The CDR3 runs 13 residues.

J is TRBJ1-3 and V is TRBV18; 7 bases align to TRBD1. The CDR3 runs to 14 residues. Germline V gives CDR1 KGHSH, CDR2 LQKENI. The V segment lost 6 bases and the J segment 0 bases; nucleotides outside the gene matches: 2. The CDR3 sequence is CASSHRGSGNTIYF. The DNA of the CDR3 is TGTGCCAGCTCGCACAGGGGCTCTGGAAACACCATATATTTT.

The chain has TRBV7-2 and TRBJ2-1; TRBD2 aligns across 8 bases. The length of the CDR3 is 18 residues. The germline V gene has CDR1 SGHTA and CDR2 FQGNSA. Trimming cost V 1 base and J 1 base; bases outside gene matches: 9. The CDR3 is CASSLGVGSGVSYNEQFF. The CDR3, as DNA: TGTGCCAGCAGCTTAGGAGTTGGTAGCGGGGTGTCCTACAATGAGCAGTTCTTC.

The chain recombines TRBV2 with TRBJ1-4, with D possibly being TRBD1 (6 bases). The CDR3 loop spans 15 amino acids. Per germline, CDR1 SNHLY and CDR2 FYNNEI. The V gene lost 6 bases and the J gene lost 4 bases, with 15 bases spanning the gap. Here the CDR3 DNA reads TGTGCCAGCAGGCGATTGGACAGTATTAATGAAAAACTGTTTTTT. This gives the protein CASRRLDSINEKLFF.

This rearrangement joins TRBV18 to TRBJ1-4, with no clear D. CDR1 is KGHSH and CDR2 is LQKENI in the germline V gene. The CDR3 has 14 residues. V was clipped by 1 base and J by 6 bases, with 9 bases between them. CDR3 protein: CASSPQGGYEKLFF. CDR3 coding DNA: TGTGCCAGCTCACCACAGGGAGGTTATGAAAAACTGTTTTTT.

The V call is TRBV5-4, the J call TRBJ2-1, with TRBD1 as a possible D gene (5 bases). The length of the CDR3 is 13 residues. CDR1 is SGHNT and CDR2 is YYREEE in the germline V gene (reference sequence). V lost 4 bases to trimming and J lost 4 bases, with 9 bases between them. The DNA of the CDR3 is TGTGCCAGCAGCCCCTACAGGTACAATGAGCAGTTCTTC. Translating gives CASSPYRYNEQFF.

The chain carries TRBV9 and TRBJ1-1, with a tentative D call TRBD1 (5 bases). Germline CDR1 and CDR2: SGDLS and YYNGEE. CDR3 length equals 16 residues. V dropped 0 bases and J dropped 1 base, with 13 bases sitting between them. Here the CDR3 reads CASSVGPPGRNTEAFF. The CDR3 coding sequence is TGTGCCAGCAGCGTAGGGCCCCCAGGGCGGAACACTGAAGCTTTCTTT. Full variable domain (outside the CDR3, taken from reference TRBV9 and TRBJ1-1): DSGVTQTPKHLITATGQRVTLRCSPRSGDLSVYWYQQSLDQGLQFLIQYYNGEERAKGNILERFSAQQFPDLHSELNLSSLELGDSALYFCASSVGPPGRNTEAFFGQGTRLTVV.

The chain carries TRBV27 and TRBJ1-5; D is uncertain. CDR3 length: 14 amino acids. Trimming left V 6 bases short and J 6 bases short, with 15 bases between. Per the germline V gene, CDR1 is MNHEY and CDR2 is SMNVEV (reference sequence). CDR3 loop: CASRGLIRGQPQHF. The CDR3 bases are TGTGCCAGCAGAGGACTTATTCGGGGTCAGCCCCAGCATTTT.

The chain uses TRBV5-8 and TRBJ2-1; the D is unclear. The germline V gene encodes CDR1 SGHTS and CDR2 YDEGEE. V lost 4 bases and J 8 bases, leaving 16 bases between the germline ends. This CDR3 contains 14 residues. The CDR3 spells CASSQDLRADEQFF. The DNA for the CDR3 is TGTGCCAGCAGCCAAGATCTCCGTGCAGATGAGCAGTTCTTC.

V and J are TRBV5-1 and TRBJ2-5, with D maybe TRBD2 (6 bases). The V end lost 0 bases, the J end lost 9 bases, and 18 bases lay between the germline ends. The V gene's germline CDR1 is SGHRS and CDR2 YFSETQ. The CDR3 consists of 15 residues. The CDR3 DNA reads TGCGCCAGCAGCTTGGCCCTAGAGTTAGGAGGGGCCCAGTACTTC. Its translation is CASSLALELGGAQYF.

The chain couples TRBV2 to TRBJ1-4, with D possibly matching TRBD1 (5 bases). V lost 5 bases to trimming and J lost 6 bases, with 13 bases between them. This CDR3 is 14 amino acids long. Germline V gene lookup returns CDR1 SNHLY and CDR2 FYNNEI. The DNA of the CDR3 is TGTGCCAGCAGTCGTACCCCGGGGGATGAAAAACTGTTTTTT. Translating gives CASSRTPGDEKLFF.